This record concerns one TCR beta chain sequence. Its antigen is undetermined. The assay was immunoSEQ multiplex PCR, and TCRdb's table has in-frame clones only and misses some. The profile shows roughly 100,000 clones, less than 90% of them singletons. The source of the sample is a study of radiation and T cells in renal cell carcinoma. Study-level information: Nephrectomy followed 15 Gy stereotactic body radiation by 4 weeks. Findings and caveats of the study: Top tumor clonotypes rose in blood 2 weeks post-radiation, then contracted.

Germline V CDR1 and CDR2: MNHEY, SVGAGI. J was trimmed by 1 base and V by 4 bases; bases with no gene match: 7. CDR3 length: 16 amino acids. Time point described: baseline pretreatment blood. Sample treatment: 15 Gy SBRT to primary tumor, nephrectomy 4 weeks later. Serial blood draws occurred at baseline and 2 and 4 weeks post-SBRT. Clear cell pathology was present in this patient's renal cell carcinoma. This receptor was obtained from a man aged 45-65 years with renal cell carcinoma. Source: blood, taken from a patient whose treatment included radiotherapy and nephrectomy. The chain recombines TRBV6-5 with TRBJ1-1; TRBD1 matches at 9 bases. As DNA, the CDR3 is TGTGCCAGCAGTTTGGGGACAGGGCCTCCGAACACTGAAGCTTTCTTT. This gives the protein CASSLGTGPPNTEAFF.